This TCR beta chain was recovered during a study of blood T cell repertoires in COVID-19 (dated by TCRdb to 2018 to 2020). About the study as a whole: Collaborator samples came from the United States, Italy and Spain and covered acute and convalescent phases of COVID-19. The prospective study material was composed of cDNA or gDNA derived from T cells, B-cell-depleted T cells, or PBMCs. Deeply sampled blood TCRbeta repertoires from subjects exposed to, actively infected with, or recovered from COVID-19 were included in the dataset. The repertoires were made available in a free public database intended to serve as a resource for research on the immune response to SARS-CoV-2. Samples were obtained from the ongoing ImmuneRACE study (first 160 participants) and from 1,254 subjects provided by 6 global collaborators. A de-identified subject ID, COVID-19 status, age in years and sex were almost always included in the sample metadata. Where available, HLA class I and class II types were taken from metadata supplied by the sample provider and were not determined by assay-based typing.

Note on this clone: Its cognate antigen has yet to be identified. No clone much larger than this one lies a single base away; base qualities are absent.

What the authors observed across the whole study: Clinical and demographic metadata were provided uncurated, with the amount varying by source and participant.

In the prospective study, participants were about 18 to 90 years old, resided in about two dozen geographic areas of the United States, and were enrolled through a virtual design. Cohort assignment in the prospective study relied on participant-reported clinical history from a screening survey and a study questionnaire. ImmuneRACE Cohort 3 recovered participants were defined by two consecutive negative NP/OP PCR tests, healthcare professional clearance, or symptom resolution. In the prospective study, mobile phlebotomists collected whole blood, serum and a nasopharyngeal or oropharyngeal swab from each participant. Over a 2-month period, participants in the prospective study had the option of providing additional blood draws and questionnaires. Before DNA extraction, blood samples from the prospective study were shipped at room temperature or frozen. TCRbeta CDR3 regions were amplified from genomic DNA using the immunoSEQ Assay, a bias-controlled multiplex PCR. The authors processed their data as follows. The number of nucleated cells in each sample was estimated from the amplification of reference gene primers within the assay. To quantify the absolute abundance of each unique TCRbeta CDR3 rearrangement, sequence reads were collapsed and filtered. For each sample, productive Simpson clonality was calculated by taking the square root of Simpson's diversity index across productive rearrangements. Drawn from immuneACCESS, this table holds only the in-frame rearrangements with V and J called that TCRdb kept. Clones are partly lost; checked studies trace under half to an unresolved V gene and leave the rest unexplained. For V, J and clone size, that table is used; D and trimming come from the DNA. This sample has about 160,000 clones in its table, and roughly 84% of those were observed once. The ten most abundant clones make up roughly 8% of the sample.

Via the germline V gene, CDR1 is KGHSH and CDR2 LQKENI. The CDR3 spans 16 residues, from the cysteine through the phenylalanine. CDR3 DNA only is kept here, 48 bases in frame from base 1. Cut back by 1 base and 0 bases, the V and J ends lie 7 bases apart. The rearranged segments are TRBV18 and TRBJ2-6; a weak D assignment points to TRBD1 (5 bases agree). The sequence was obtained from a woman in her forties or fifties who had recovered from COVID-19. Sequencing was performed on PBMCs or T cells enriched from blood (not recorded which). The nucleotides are TGTGCCAGCTCACCACAGACAGCCTCTGGGGCCAACGTCCTGACTTTC. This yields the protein CASSPQTASGANVLTF.